This T cell receptor (beta chain) was sequenced during a study of identical twins. General study results and limits: Rather than following the same donors, the conclusions depended on cross-sectional statistical analysis.

About this clonotype itself: Its antigen is undetermined.

Germline V CDR1 and CDR2: LGHDT, YNNKEL (reference sequence). This CDR3 has 14 amino acids. V shed 0 bases and J shed 3 bases, with 7 bases lying between them. With template switching, a universal primer site was added, and the cDNA carried unique molecular identifiers. TCRdb reprocessed the 5' RACE reads with MiXCR, giving one entry per CDR3 protein. The sample lists over 200,000 distinct CDR3 sequences; roughly a tenth were seen once. With no exceptions, donors were healthy Caucasians. The chain couples TRBV3-1 to TRBJ2-3; D remains unclear. Sequencing used memory T cells sorted from blood. The source of this sequence is a man aged 45-65 years in good health. Here the CDR3 DNA reads TGTGCCAGCAGCCAAGATCAATGGACAGATACGCAGTATTTT. Protein sequence: CASSQDQWTDTQYF.